What follows are 13 T cell receptor beta chains derived from one specimen sequenced in a study of cytomegalovirus exposure and HLA in healthy donors. Amplification used 60 Vbeta primers and 13 Jbeta primers. Data came from immunoSEQ multiplex PCR; TCRdb stores just in-frame clones and leaves some out. Among 150,000 to 200,000 clones listed, around four fifths were seen once. The sample taken for sequencing was PBMCs. These receptor sequences come from a man between 18 and 29 years old in good health and CMV-seropositive.

The CDR3 loop reads CASSVGLAENQETQYF. DNA for the CDR3: TGTGCCAGCAGCGTAGGGCTAGCGGAGAACCAAGAGACCCAGTACTTC. V and J are TRBV9 and TRBJ2-5, with 7 bases that match TRBD2. J gave up 0 bases and V 0 bases, and 5 bases lay outside the gene matches. CDR1 is SGDLS and CDR2 is YYNGEE in the germline V gene. This CDR3 contains 16 residues.

V usage is TRBV27 and J usage is TRBJ1-1; no firm D call. The length of the CDR3 is 13 residues. Germline CDR1 reads MNHEY; CDR2 reads SMNVEV (reference sequence). V lost 3 bases and J 1 base, leaving 6 bases between the germline ends. The CDR3 DNA sequence: TGTGCCAGCAGTTTCTCGGGGAACACTGAAGCTTTCTTT. It specifies CASSFSGNTEAFF.

V is TRBV10-3 and J is TRBJ2-1, with TRBD2 matching over 8 bases. Germline V CDR1 and CDR2: ENHRY, SYGVKD. The CDR3 covers 12 residues. V shed 3 bases, J shed 12 bases, and the junction held 4 bases outside the gene matches. This chain's CDR3 is CAISDGGAVQFF. The CDR3 DNA sequence: TGTGCCATCAGTGACGGGGGGGCGGTGCAGTTCTTC.

V and J are TRBV6-4 and TRBJ1-5; D is unclear. This CDR3 region has 16 residues. V shed 4 bases and J shed 3 bases, with 16 bases lying between them. CDR1 and CDR2 (germline): MRHNA, SNTAGT. The CDR3, as DNA: TGTGCCAGCAGTGGAAGCGGATTTCTTACCAATCAGCCCCAGCATTTT. As protein: CASSGSGFLTNQPQHF.

This clone showed up just once. The V and J genes are TRBV4-1 and TRBJ1-6, with TRBD1 as a possible D gene (6 bases). The germline V gene has CDR1 MGHRA and CDR2 YSYEKL. V lost 3 bases and J 2 bases, leaving 11 bases between the germline ends. This CDR3 contains 16 residues. The CDR3 DNA sequence: TGCGCCAGCAGCCATGTGGGACAACCCTATAATTCACCCCTCCACTTT. This translates into CASSHVGQPYNSPLHF.

This clone is a singleton in its sample. The rearrangement uses TRBV27 and TRBJ2-5; 10 bases line up with TRBD2. TRBJ2-7 matches the DNA end more closely, so the J call is doubtful. Looked up from germline, CDR1 is MNHEY and CDR2 is SMNVEV (reference sequence). The CDR3 consists of 15 residues. This chain's CDR3 is CASSPSPLAGAEQYF. The DNA for the CDR3 is TGTGCCAGCAGCCCTTCCCCCCTAGCGGGGGCCGAGCAGTACTTC.

The chain carries TRBV19 and TRBJ2-1; 10 positions agree with TRBD2. The V and J ends lost 1 base and 9 bases, in that order; junction bases with no gene match: 6. Germline V CDR1 and CDR2: LNHDA, SQIVND (reference sequence). CDR3 length: 15 residues. CDR3 DNA: TGTGCCAGTAGTATAGTAGCGGGAGGCCGAGGTGAGCAGTTCTTC. Its protein is CASSIVAGGRGEQFF.

V usage is TRBV5-4 and J usage is TRBJ1-2; D is undetermined. V dropped 0 bases and J dropped 1 base, with 4 bases sitting between them. This CDR3 spans 13 amino acids. The germline V gene has CDR1 SGHNT and CDR2 YYREEE (reference sequence). CDR3 in DNA: TGTGCCAGCAGCTTGGACGGTAACTATGGCTACACCTTC. It encodes CASSLDGNYGYTF. Based on the CDR3 plus reference TRBV5-4 and TRBJ1-2, the full variable domain is ETGVTQSPTHLIKTRGQQVTLRCSSQSGHNTVSWYQQALGQGPQFIFQYYREEENGRGNFPPRFSGLQFPNYSSELNVNALELDDSALYLCASSLDGNYGYTFGSGTRLTVV.

CDR3 nucleotide sequence: TGCGCCAGCAGCTTGGATCTGGCAGGGAACACCGGGGAGCTGTTTTTT. This encodes CASSLDLAGNTGELFF. The V call is TRBV5-1, the J call TRBJ2-2; the D is unclear. The CDR3 is 16 amino acids. Germline lookup yields CDR1 SGHRS and CDR2 YFSETQ. Deletions cut 0 bases from V and 1 base from J, with 10 bases between.

The chain joins TRBV4-3 to TRBJ2-3; 7 nucleotides align to TRBD2. J gave up 3 bases and V 0 bases, and 9 bases lay outside the gene matches. The CDR3 runs 17 residues. Germline CDR1 LGHNA, CDR2 YSLEER. Here the CDR3 DNA reads TGCGCCAGCAGCCAAGATATTTACGGGACTACAACAGATACGCAGTATTTT. Translated: CASSQDIYGTTTDTQYF.

V gene TRBV28 combines with J gene TRBJ2-7; tentatively, D is TRBD1 (5 bases). The CDR3 contains 14 residues. In germline, CDR1 is MDHEN, CDR2 SYDVKM. V lost 6 bases and J 5 bases, leaving 17 bases between the germline ends. CDR3 in amino acids: CASSPPPGIHEQYF. CDR3 in DNA: TGTGCCAGCAGCCCTCCCCCAGGGATCCACGAGCAGTACTTC. Combining the CDR3 with reference TRBV28 and TRBJ2-7 gives the whole variable domain DVKVTQSSRYLVKRTGEKVFLECVQDMDHENMFWYRQDPGLGLRLIYFSYDVKMKEKGDIPEGYSVSREKKERFSLILESASTNQTSMYLCASSPPPGIHEQYFGPGTRLTVT.

J is TRBJ2-3 and V is TRBV9; 9 bases map to TRBD1. Germline V gene lookup returns CDR1 SGDLS and CDR2 YYNGEE. The length of the CDR3 is 14 residues. After removal of 3 bases from V and 8 bases from J, the junction contained 7 bases not matched to a gene. CDR3 loop: CASSGGQGPLTQYF. As DNA, the CDR3 is TGTGCCAGCAGCGGGGGACAGGGCCCCCTTACGCAGTATTTT.

The chain recombines TRBV25-1 with TRBJ2-5; 7 bases fit TRBD2. Losses at the gene ends were 1 base for V and 5 bases for J; bases not matched to a gene: 10. The CDR3 contains 16 residues. Germline V gene lookup returns CDR1 MGHDK and CDR2 SYGVNS. The CDR3 nucleotides are TGTGCCAGCAGTGAATTTCTGGAGACTAGCTGGGAGACCCAGTACTTC. Encoded protein: CASSEFLETSWETQYF.